These T cell receptor beta chains were read from a single sample in a study of blood T cell repertoires in COVID-19. Generated by immunoSEQ multiplex PCR, the TCRdb table keeps only in-frame clones and is missing some. The sample records around 250,000 clones, 80% to 85% being singletons. Sequenced sample: PBMCs or T cells enriched from blood (not recorded which). Every receptor here comes from a man aged 50 to 60 who had recovered from COVID-19. The CDR3 runs from the conserved cysteine through the conserved F or W. The D gene is left open where the match is weak. The size field is filled for only some rows; it gives once, few, many or a size class.

CDR3	DNA	D	J	V	size
CASSFIVSGGPNEQFF	TGCGCCAGCAGCTTTATCGTTAGCGGGGGGCCAAATGAGCAGTTCTTC	TRBD2	TRBJ2-1	TRBV5-1	.
CASSIVTGSTDTQYF	TGTGCCAGTAGTATAGTAACAGGGAGCACAGATACGCAGTATTTT	.	TRBJ2-3	TRBV19	.
CASSTGGVGGNEQFF	TGTGCCAGCAGCACGGGCGGGGTCGGGGGCAATGAGCAGTTCTTC	.	TRBJ2-1	TRBV6-5	.
CASSHYFSGGFDNEQFF	TGTGCCAGCAGCCACTATTTTAGCGGGGGGTTCGACAATGAGCAGTTCTTC	TRBD2	TRBJ2-1	TRBV3-1/TRBV3-2	.
CASSTTGANSPLHF	TGTGCCAGCAGTACCACGGGTGCGAATTCACCCCTCCACTTT	.	TRBJ1-6	TRBV3-1/TRBV3-2	.
CASSDVARYGYTF	TGTGCCAGCAGTGATGTAGCCCGCTATGGCTACACCTTC	.	TRBJ1-2	TRBV6-1	.
CASSPRRGNEQFF	TGTGCCAGCAGCCCGCGTAGAGGAAATGAGCAGTTCTTC	.	TRBJ2-1	TRBV6-5	.
CASREGGQGFNEQFF	TGTGCCAGCCGGGAGGGGGGACAGGGGTTCAATGAGCAGTTCTTC	TRBD1	TRBJ2-1	TRBV6-5	.
CASNTYRDSKSPLHF	TGTGCCAGCAACACCTACCGGGACAGTAAATCACCCCTCCACTTT	TRBD1	TRBJ1-6	TRBV5-4	.
CATERGDNYGYTF	TGTGCCACAGAACGGGGGGATAACTATGGCTACACCTTC	.	TRBJ1-2	TRBV10-3	once
CASSPSGSYEQYF	TGTGCCAGCAGCCCGTCGGGGAGTTACGAGCAGTACTTC	.	TRBJ2-7	TRBV7-3	.
CASTPTSGRASSYNEQFF	TGTGCCAGCACCCCGACTAGCGGGAGGGCCAGCTCCTACAATGAGCAGTTCTTC	TRBD2	TRBJ2-1	TRBV28	.
CASSLGLTGGYTDTQYF	TGTGCCAGCAGCCTCGGGTTGACAGGGGGCTACACAGATACGCAGTATTTT	TRBD1	TRBJ2-3	TRBV7-9	.
CASCRGFSSYEQYF	TGTGCCAGCTGCAGGGGTTTTAGCTCCTACGAGCAGTACTTC	.	TRBJ2-7	TRBV6-5	.
CASSPQGANQPQHF	TGTGCCAGCAGCCCACAGGGGGCGAATCAGCCCCAGCATTTT	TRBD1	TRBJ1-5	TRBV4-2	.
CAWSGIGDSPLHF	TGTGCCTGGAGTGGTATAGGGGATTCACCCCTCCACTTT	.	TRBJ1-6	TRBV30	.
CASSTSGRALETQYF	TGCGCCAGCAGCACTAGCGGGAGGGCCCTTGAGACCCAGTACTTC	TRBD2	TRBJ2-5	TRBV5-1	.
CASSSPGQGTYEQYF	TGTGCCAGCAGCTCTCCGGGACAGGGGACCTACGAGCAGTACTTC	TRBD1	TRBJ2-7	TRBV7-2	many
CASSQDTGGLWGTDTQYF	TGTGCCAGCAGCCAAGATACTGGAGGACTCTGGGGCACAGATACGCAGTATTTT	.	TRBJ2-3	TRBV14	once
CASSPISGYTF	TGTGCCAGCAGCCCCATTTCCGGCTACACCTTC	.	TRBJ1-2	TRBV6-2/TRBV6-3	.
CASSLGATQYF	TGTGCCAGCAGCTTAGGAGCGACGCAGTATTTT	.	TRBJ2-3	TRBV11-3	.
CASSPPMAPSGNTIYF	TGTGCCAGCTCACCACCGATGGCCCCCTCTGGAAACACCATATATTTT	.	TRBJ1-3	TRBV18	.
CASLGDDYSNQPQHF	TGTGCCTCGCTCGGCGACGACTATAGCAATCAGCCCCAGCATTTT	.	TRBJ1-5	TRBV6-5	.
CSARQTNTEAFF	TGCAGCGCCAGACAGACCAACACTGAAGCTTTCTTT	.	TRBJ1-1	TRBV29-1	.
CASLAGNTGELFF	TGTGCCAGCCTGGCGGGAAACACCGGGGAGCTGTTTTTT	.	TRBJ2-2	TRBV7-6	.
CASSPSKEQTEAFF	TGTGCCAGCTCACCATCCAAGGAGCAGACTGAAGCTTTCTTT	.	TRBJ1-1	TRBV18	.
CASSLRTGARETQYF	TGTGCCAGCAGTTTACGGACAGGGGCGAGGGAGACCCAGTACTTC	TRBD1	TRBJ2-5	TRBV28	.
CASSVGRVNYGYTF	TGTGCCAGCAGCGTGGGCAGGGTTAACTATGGCTACACCTTC	.	TRBJ1-2	TRBV9	.
CASSRGHLASYEQYF	TGTGCCAGCAGTAGAGGACACCTCGCCTCCTACGAGCAGTACTTC	.	TRBJ2-7	TRBV6-5	.
CASSPQIRQGPRGFNYGYTF	TGTGCCAGCAGTCCTCAGATACGACAGGGGCCGAGGGGGTTTAACTATGGCTACACCTTC	TRBD1	TRBJ1-2	TRBV27	.
CASRSSLGTQYF	TGTGCCAGCAGGTCTAGCCTGGGTACGCAGTATTTT	.	TRBJ2-3	TRBV12-3/TRBV12-4	.
CASSPSPAAGAYNEQFF	TGTGCCAGCAGCCCGTCCCCGGCGGCGGGGGCCTACAATGAGCAGTTCTTC	TRBD2	TRBJ2-1	TRBV7-3	.